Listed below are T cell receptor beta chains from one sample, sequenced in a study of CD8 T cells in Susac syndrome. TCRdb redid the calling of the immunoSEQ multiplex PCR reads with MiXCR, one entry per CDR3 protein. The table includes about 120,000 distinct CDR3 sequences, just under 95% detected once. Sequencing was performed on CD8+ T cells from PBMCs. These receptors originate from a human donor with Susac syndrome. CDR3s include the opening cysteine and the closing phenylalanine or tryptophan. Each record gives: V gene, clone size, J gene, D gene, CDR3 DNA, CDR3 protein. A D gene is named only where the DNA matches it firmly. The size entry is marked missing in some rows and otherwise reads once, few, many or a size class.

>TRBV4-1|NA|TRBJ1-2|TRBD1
TGCGCCAGCAGCCAAGCAGGGGGCGATGGCTACACCTTC
CASSQAGGDGYTF
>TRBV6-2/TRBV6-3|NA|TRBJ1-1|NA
TGTGCCAGCAGTTATGACCATGAAGCTTTCTTT
CASSYDHEAFF
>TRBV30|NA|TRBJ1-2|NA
TGTGCCTGGAAAGATCGGGACTACTACACCTTC
CAWKDRDYYTF
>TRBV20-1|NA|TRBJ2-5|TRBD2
TGCAGTGCTAGAGATCAAGTCGCACTAGCGGGGGGGTTCGGGACCCAGTACTTC
CSARDQVALAGGFGTQYF
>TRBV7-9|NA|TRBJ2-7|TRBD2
TGTGCCAGCTTGACGGGACTAGCGGAGGACGAGCAGTACTTC
CASLTGLAEDEQYF
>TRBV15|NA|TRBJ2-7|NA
TGTGCCACCTCGATGGAGGGGAACTACGAGCAGTACTTC
CATSMEGNYEQYF
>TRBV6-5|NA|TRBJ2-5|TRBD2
TGTGCCAGCAGTTACCTAGCGGGGGATCAAGAGACCCAGTACTTC
CASSYLAGDQETQYF
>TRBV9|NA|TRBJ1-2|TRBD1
TGTGCCAGCAGCTCTTACACAGGGGTGGGTGGCTACACCTTC
CASSSYTGVGGYTF
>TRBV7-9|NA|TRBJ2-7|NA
TGTGCCAGCAGCCCTAACTCCTACGAGCAGTACTTC
CASSPNSYEQYF
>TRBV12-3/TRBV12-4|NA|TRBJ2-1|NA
TGTGCCAGCAGTTTAGAGACTGGGGGGCAGGAGTTCTTC
CASSLETGGQEFF
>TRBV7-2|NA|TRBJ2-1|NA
TGTGCCAGCAGCTTTGCGTACAATGAGCAGTTCTTC
CASSFAYNEQFF
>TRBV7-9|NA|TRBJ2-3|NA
TGTGCCAGCAGCCCTTACGGGGGGCAGGGGGATACGCAGTATTTT
CASSPYGGQGDTQYF
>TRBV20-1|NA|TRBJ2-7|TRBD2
TGCAGTGCTAGAGATCCCGGGACTAGCGGGGGGGCTGAGTACGAGCAGTACTTC
CSARDPGTSGGAEYEQYF
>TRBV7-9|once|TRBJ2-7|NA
TGTGCCAGCAGCCCTTTGGGGGGTAACTCCTACGAGCAGTACTTC
CASSPLGGNSYEQYF
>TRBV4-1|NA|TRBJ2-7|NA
TGCGCCAGCAGCCAAGATGACTGGTCCTACGAGCAGTACTTC
CASSQDDWSYEQYF
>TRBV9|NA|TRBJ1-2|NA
TGTGCCAGCAGCGTAGACAGTACCTATGGCTACACCTTC
CASSVDSTYGYTF
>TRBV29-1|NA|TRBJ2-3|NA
TGCAGCGTTGAAGATTCGTACAGAACCACTATCACAGATACGCAGTATTTT
CSVEDSYRTTITDTQYF
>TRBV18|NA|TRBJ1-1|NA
TGTGCCAGCTCACCAGGGAACACTGAAGCTTTCTTT
CASSPGNTEAFF
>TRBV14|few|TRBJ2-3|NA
TGTGCCAGCAGTCTAATTCCAGATACGCAGTATTTT
CASSLIPDTQYF
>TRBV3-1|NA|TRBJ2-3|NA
TGTGCCAGCAGCCAAGAGGAAGGATTAGTCACAGATACGCAGTATTTT
CASSQEEGLVTDTQYF
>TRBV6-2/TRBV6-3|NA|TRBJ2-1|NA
TGTGCCAGCAGTTACCCGACGAGGTTAATTCACCATGAGCAGTTCTTC
CASSYPTRLIHHEQFF
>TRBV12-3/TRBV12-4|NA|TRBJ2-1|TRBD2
TGTGCCAGCACCTGGACTAGCGGGGGGGCCTTGGACAATGAGCAGTTCTTC
CASTWTSGGALDNEQFF
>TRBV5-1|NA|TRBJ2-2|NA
TGCGCCAGCAGCGTGGGGGACGCCGGGGAGCTGTTTTTT
CASSVGDAGELFF
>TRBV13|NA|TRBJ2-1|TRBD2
TGTGCCAGCAGCGCTCGGGGGGTCGAGCAGTTCTTC
CASSARGVEQFF
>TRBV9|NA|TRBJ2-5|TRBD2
TGTGCCAGCAGCTCCTCGGGGGACGGGAGGCACTTC
CASSSSGDGRHF
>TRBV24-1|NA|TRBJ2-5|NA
TGTGCCACCGGCCGAGAGACCCAGTACTTC
CATGRETQYF
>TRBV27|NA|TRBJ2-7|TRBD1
TGTGCCAGCAGTCTTGCGGGACAGGGGACATACGAGCAGTACTTC
CASSLAGQGTYEQYF
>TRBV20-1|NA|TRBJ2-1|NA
TGCAGTGCTAGGGACATCCGGCGAGTAGAGCAGTTCTTC
CSARDIRRVEQFF
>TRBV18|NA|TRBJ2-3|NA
TGTGCCAGCTCCCCCGCCCTGAGCACAGATACGCAGTATTTT
CASSPALSTDTQYF
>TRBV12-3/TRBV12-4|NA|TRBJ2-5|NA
TGTGCCAGCAGTCCCCAGGGGGGAGAAGAGACCCAGTACTTC
CASSPQGGEETQYF
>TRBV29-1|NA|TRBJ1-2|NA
TGCAGCGTTGAAGATAGGGGACGTCTCTTTAACTATGGCTACACCTTC
CSVEDRGRLFNYGYTF
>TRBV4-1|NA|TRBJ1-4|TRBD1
TGCGCCAGCAGCCAAGGGCGACAGGGAGAGGAAAAACTGTTTTTT
CASSQGRQGEEKLFF
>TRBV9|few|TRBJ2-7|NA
TGTGCCAGCAGTGTCGGGACGGCTCCCTACGAGCAGTACTTC
CASSVGTAPYEQYF
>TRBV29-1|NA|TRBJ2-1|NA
TGCAGCGTTTGGGGGGAATACAATGAGCAGTTCTTC
CSVWGEYNEQFF
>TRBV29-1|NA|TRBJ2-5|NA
TGCAGCGTTGAGACTGGCAGGGCCCAAGAGACCCAGTACTTC
CSVETGRAQETQYF
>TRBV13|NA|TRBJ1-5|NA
TGTGCCAGCAGCCTGGGGCCTGATAGCAATCAGCCCCAGCATTTT
CASSLGPDSNQPQHF
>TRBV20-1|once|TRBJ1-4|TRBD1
TGCAGTGCTAGATCCTCCCGGGACAGGGAGTTTAGTGAAAAACTGTTTTTT
CSARSSRDREFSEKLFF